This T cell receptor beta chain was captured by sequencing in a study of blood T cell repertoires in COVID-19. Turning to the study itself: In each case, the material was cDNA or gDNA derived from T cells, B-cell-depleted T cells, or PBMCs.

How the authors handled the data: By means of reference gene primer amplification, nucleated cell counts were estimated. The repertoire was sequenced with immunoSEQ multiplex PCR; TCRdb's copy has only in-frame clones and lacks some. Clone size and V and J calls were adopted from that table, with D and trimming inferred from the DNA. Of about 170,000 clones in the sample, about 80% were seen once. V was pared by 0 bases and J by 2 bases, with 12 bases of the junction left unmatched. CDR3 size: 19 residues. Germline CDR1 LNHDA, CDR2 SQIVND (reference sequence). This chain uses TRBV19 with TRBJ2-3; TRBD1 aligns across 9 bases. The origin of this receptor is a woman aged 40 to 50 with COVID-19, enrolled during active disease. Source material: peripheral blood. This CDR3 reads CASSIDEFPQGATTDTQYF. CDR3 DNA: TGTGCCAGTAGTATAGATGAGTTCCCACAGGGGGCCACCACAGATACGCAGTATTTT.